This T cell receptor beta chain was sequenced for a study of T cell repertoires in cytomegalovirus infection (dated by TCRdb to about 2019). Study-wide context: Donor HLA type was relevant to the analysis, as public TCR beta signatures indicated carriage of CMV infection together with the matching HLA type. The full study reports these points: The ex vivo response was dominated by HLA-C-restricted CMV-specific TCR beta clonotypes, which also provided the single most frequent clonotype in two of eight donors. Carriers of CMV infection plus the relevant HLA type were discriminated by the cumulative frequency of public TCR beta family members in the study cohort and in an independent roughly 340-donor cohort.

At least ten counts were recorded for this clonotype. Its antigen remains unidentified. No quality values exist for individual bases; no much larger clone is one base distant. Sequencing instrument: Illumina HiSeq 1500. The public reads were quality trimmed at Q25 with fastp and then assembled into clones with MiXCR by TCRdb, keeping productive beta chains. Rows with a matching CDR3 protein are joined into one entry that keeps the most common DNA and genes. This sample lists more than 250,000 distinct CDR3 sequences; roughly an eighth were detected once. The biggest ten clones account for about 8.7% of the sample. The material sequenced was PBMCs. The clonotype originates from a human donor in good health (CMV status not recorded). Some clones in this sample may be carry-over from other donors' samples.

The nucleotides are TGTGCCAGCAGCTTAGTTATCGGGAGCGCAGACGAGCAGTACTTC. Its translation is CASSLVIGSADEQYF. This chain is built from TRBV7-2 and TRBJ2-7; tentative D gene TRBD2, with 6 bases matching. Trimming takes 1 base from V and 5 bases from J, and the germline ends sit 15 bases apart. Via the germline V gene, CDR1 is SGHTA and CDR2 FQGNSA. There are 15 amino acids in the CDR3, from cysteine to phenylalanine inclusive. Only CDR3 DNA is held: 45 bases, read in frame from base 1.